This T cell receptor (beta chain) was recorded in a study of blood T cell repertoires in COVID-19. Libraries were prepared by immunoSEQ multiplex PCR; TCRdb keeps only in-frame clonotypes and omits some of them. The table includes some 87,000 clones, over 70% detected once. This CDR3 comprises 12 residues. The trim removed 5 bases at V and 4 bases at J, leaving 2 bases unmatched. Germline lookup yields CDR1 SEHNR and CDR2 FQNEAQ (reference sequence). Sequenced material: peripheral blood. The origin of this receptor is a man at least 80 years old with active or convalescent COVID-19. The chain couples TRBV7-9 to TRBJ2-7; 7 bases align to TRBD1. CDR3 amino acids: CASSIQGYEQYF. As DNA, the CDR3 is TGTGCCAGCAGCATACAGGGGTACGAGCAGTACTTC. The full variable domain, its missing parts supplied by reference TRBV7-9 and TRBJ2-7, is DTGVSQNPRHKITKRGQNVTFRCDPISEHNRLYWYRQTLGQGPEFLTYFQNEAQLEKSRLLSDRFSAERPKGSFSTLEIQRTEQGDSAMYLCASSIQGYEQYFGPGTRLTVT.